A single sample is the source of the 8 T cell receptor beta chains below, sequenced in a study of T cell responses to AZD1222 COVID-19 vaccine. This table comes from immunoSEQ multiplex PCR, and its TCRdb copy is limited to in-frame clones, with some not included. This table holds about 150,000 clones, over 75% found once. The input for sequencing was peripheral blood, taken 28 days after the second dose of the MenACWY control vaccine. These receptors came from an adult who received the MenACWY meningococcal vaccine as a control.

The chain has TRBV24-1 and TRBJ2-2; tentative D call: TRBD1 (6 bases). Trimming pared 8 bases from V and 1 base from J, leaving 10 bases between. This CDR3 region has 14 residues. Germline values: CDR1 KGHDR, CDR2 SFDVKD. CDR3 sequence: CATKAQGNTGELFF. CDR3 DNA sequence: TGTGCCACCAAGGCACAGGGGAACACCGGGGAGCTGTTTTTT.

This clone appeared a single time. This chain connects TRBV5-6 to TRBJ2-7; 11 nucleotides agree with TRBD2. CDR1 is SGHDT and CDR2 is YYEEEE in the germline V gene. This CDR3 contains 16 residues. V gave up 5 bases and J gave up 0 bases; unmatched junction bases: 7. The CDR3 loop is CASRRGTSGYSYEQYF. The CDR3 DNA sequence: TGTGCCAGCAGGCGTGGGACTAGCGGTTACTCCTACGAGCAGTACTTC.

The chain combines TRBV16 with TRBJ2-7, with 12 bases fitting TRBD2. The length of the CDR3 is 18 residues. CDR1 is KGHSY, CDR2 FQNENV, per germline. Trimming cost V 2 bases and J 1 base; bases outside gene matches: 9. The CDR3 region is CASSQGSTSGGTSYEQYF. The CDR3 nucleotides are TGTGCCAGCAGCCAAGGGTCGACTAGCGGGGGAACATCCTACGAGCAGTACTTC.

The V call is TRBV18, the J call TRBJ1-1; TRBD1 is a possible D gene (6 bases). The CDR3 covers 14 residues. V was clipped by 5 bases and J by 1 base, with 11 bases between them. The germline V gene encodes CDR1 KGHSH and CDR2 LQKENI. DNA for the CDR3: TGTGCCAGCTCAAGGGGACAAGCGAACACTGAAGCTTTCTTT. Translated, it gives CASSRGQANTEAFF.

This clone appeared a single time. The gene calls are TRBV9 and TRBJ1-4; tentative D call: TRBD1 (5 bases). Germline V gene data show CDR1 as SGDLS and CDR2 as YYNGEE. The germline V and J ends were trimmed by 4 bases and 0 bases, with 19 bases remaining between them. CDR3 length: 18 amino acids. The CDR3 loop is CASSPTSQGRATNEKLFF. Here the CDR3 DNA reads TGTGCCAGCAGCCCCACAAGTCAGGGAAGGGCAACTAATGAAAAACTGTTTTTT.

The chain is built from TRBV18 and TRBJ2-2, with D hard to call. With 2 bases removed from V and 4 bases from J, the gap between germline ends came to 8 bases. The CDR3 spans 14 residues. Germline CDR1 is KGHSH and CDR2 is LQKENI. CDR3 protein: CASSPGWATGELFF. CDR3 nucleotide sequence: TGTGCCAGCTCACCAGGGTGGGCCACCGGGGAGCTGTTTTTT.

This chain uses TRBV7-2 with TRBJ1-1, with D possibly matching TRBD1 (5 bases). V lost 5 bases, J lost 4 bases, and 14 bases lay in between. Per germline, CDR1 SGHTA and CDR2 FQGNSA. The CDR3 runs to 14 residues. The CDR3 sequence is CASSPDKGRTEAFF. The CDR3 nucleotides read TGTGCCAGCAGCCCCGATAAGGGGCGCACTGAAGCTTTCTTT.

This chain links TRBV27 with TRBJ2-7; 9 positions agree with TRBD1. The CDR3 extends over 15 amino acids. After removal of 5 bases from V and 6 bases from J, the junction contained 11 bases not matched to a gene. The germline V gene has CDR1 MNHEY and CDR2 SMNVEV (reference sequence). This CDR3 is CASSKYPKTGGEQYF. The CDR3 DNA follows: TGTGCCAGCAGTAAATATCCCAAGACAGGGGGCGAGCAGTACTTC.